Below are 14 T cell receptor beta chains sequenced from a single sample in a study of blood T cell repertoires in COVID-19. The repertoire was sequenced with immunoSEQ multiplex PCR; TCRdb's copy has only in-frame clones and lacks some. This table has 400,000 or so clones, about 88% appearing once. The sequenced sample was peripheral blood. The receptors originated from a human donor in a cohort sampled during active COVID-19.

This clone was counted a few times. The chain employs TRBV4-1 and TRBJ2-1; TRBD1 agrees at 10 bases. This CDR3 spans 14 amino acids. Unmatched junction bases numbered 6, after V lost 3 bases and J lost 10 bases. The germline CDR1 and CDR2 sequences are MGHRA and YSYEKL. The DNA for the CDR3 is TGCGCCAGCAGCCAGACAGGGGGCCAACGGGAGCAGTTCTTC. Its protein product is CASSQTGGQREQFF.

This clone occurred a few times. The chain uses TRBV6-6 and TRBJ1-5, with D possibly matching TRBD1 (6 bases). The CDR3 sequence is 15 residues long. V was trimmed by 3 bases and J by 7 bases, leaving 16 bases between them. The V gene's germline CDR1 is MNHNY and CDR2 SVGAGI (reference sequence). The DNA for the CDR3 is TGTGCCAGCAGTTATAACAACAGGGACGGGCAGCCCCAGCATTTT. It translates to CASSYNNRDGQPQHF.

The rearrangement joins TRBV13 to TRBJ2-3, with TRBD2 identical over 16 bases. V was pared by 3 bases and J by 3 bases, with 3 bases of the junction left unmatched. Germline loops: CDR1 PRHDT, CDR2 FYEKMQ (reference sequence). CDR3 length equals 17 residues. As DNA, the CDR3 is TGTGCCAGCAGCTTCGGGACTAGCGGGGGGGCAACAGATACGCAGTATTTT. Its protein is CASSFGTSGGATDTQYF.

This sequence joins TRBV10-1 and TRBJ2-1; D perhaps matches TRBD2 (5 bases). With 5 bases removed from V and 9 bases from J, the gap between germline ends came to 14 bases. The germline gives CDR1 WNHNN, CDR2 SYGVQD (reference sequence). There are 13 residues in the CDR3. The CDR3 here is CASSLTVRGEQFF. DNA for the CDR3: TGCGCCAGCAGTTTAACTGTCCGGGGTGAGCAGTTCTTC.

The chain links TRBV5-1 to TRBJ2-1, with 8 nucleotides matching TRBD2. After removal of 5 bases from V and 2 bases from J, the junction contained 3 bases not matched to a gene. The CDR3 has 14 amino acids. CDR1 and CDR2 from the germline V gene are SGHRS and YFSETQ. In nucleotides, the CDR3 is TGCGCCAGCAGTTGGACTAGCCCCTACAATGAGCAGTTCTTC. It specifies CASSWTSPYNEQFF. Supplemented by reference TRBV5-1 and TRBJ2-1, the full variable domain reads KAGVTQTPRYLIKTRGQQVTLSCSPISGHRSVSWYQQTPGQGLQFLFEYFSETQRNKGNFPGRFSGRQFSNSRSEMNVSTLELGDSALYLCASSWTSPYNEQFFGPGTRLTVL.

The CDR3 DNA follows: TGCGCCAGCAGCTTTAGTCGCGGACTCTACAATGAGCAGTTCTTC. Translation gives CASSFSRGLYNEQFF. The V gene is TRBV5-1, the J gene TRBJ2-1; TRBD2 is a possible D gene (5 bases). Germline V gives CDR1 SGHRS, CDR2 YFSETQ. CDR3 length: 15 amino acids. The germline V and J ends were trimmed by 2 bases and 3 bases, with 12 bases remaining between them.

In DNA form, the CDR3 reads TGTGCCAGCAGCTTGGAGGGACAGGGTGGAGAGACCCAGTACTTC. The encoded protein is CASSLEGQGGETQYF. The chain combines TRBV7-2 with TRBJ2-5; TRBD1 matches 9 bases. V lost 3 bases and J lost 4; bases outside the gene matches: 6. This CDR3 contains 15 residues. Per germline, CDR1 SGHTA and CDR2 FQGNSA.

The chain has TRBV3-1 (or the pseudogene TRBV3-2) and TRBJ2-6; D is perhaps TRBD1 (5 bases). From germline, CDR1 is LGHDT and CDR2 YNNKEL (reference sequence). The CDR3 extends over 14 amino acids. V lost 4 bases, J lost 7 bases, and 11 bases lay in between. DNA for the CDR3: TGTGCCAGCAGCCCGGACACTTTAGCCAACGTCCTGACTTTC. It translates to CASSPDTLANVLTF.

V is TRBV7-9 and J is TRBJ1-5; TRBD1 agrees at 7 bases. Germline V CDR1 and CDR2: SEHNR, FQNEAQ (reference sequence). The CDR3 extends over 15 amino acids. Trimming took 5 bases from V and 3 from J; bases not matched to a gene: 7. CDR3 sequence (DNA): TGTGCCAGCAGCCCCACAGGGGTTCCCAATCAGCCCCAGCATTTT. It encodes CASSPTGVPNQPQHF.

About this clone: The sample holds other DNA sequences that translate to the same CDR3. The CDR3: CASSLRGETQYF. The CDR3 bases are TGTGCCAGCAGCCTGCGAGGGGAGACCCAGTACTTC. The chain links TRBV7-8 to TRBJ2-5; a weak D match, TRBD2 (5 bases). The length of the CDR3 is 12 residues. Germline loops: CDR1 SGHVS, CDR2 FQNEAQ. V was pared by 5 bases and J by 5 bases, with 9 bases between.

Only one count was recorded for this clone. The chain joins TRBV28 to TRBJ2-3; the D is unclear. The V gene's germline CDR1 is MDHEN and CDR2 SYDVKM. The CDR3 totals 15 residues. With 1 base removed from V and 1 base from J, the gap between germline ends came to 9 bases. CDR3 coding DNA: TGTGCCAGCAGTTTATCAGACACGCGCACAGATACGCAGTATTTT. Translated, it gives CASSLSDTRTDTQYF.

This clone was found once. CDR3 DNA: TGTGCCAGCAGCAGACAACAGGGTAATGTGAAACTGTTTTTT. Protein: CASSRQQGNVKLFF. J is TRBJ1-4 and V is TRBV21-1; TRBD1, the table's D call, lacks a check against the DNA. TRBV21-1 is annotated as a pseudogene. The CDR3 extends over 14 amino acids.

The chain combines TRBV15 with TRBJ1-3; perhaps TRBD1 as D (6 bases). CDR3 length equals 15 residues. Trimming took 0 bases from V and 2 from J, leaving 8 bases between them. The V gene's germline CDR1 is LNHNV and CDR2 YYDKDF (reference sequence). CDR3 amino acids: CATSREQGPGNTIYF. In DNA, the CDR3 is TGTGCCACCAGCAGAGAACAGGGCCCTGGAAACACCATATATTTT.

The V gene is TRBV10-2, the J gene TRBJ2-1; 9 bases are a match to TRBD2. J was trimmed by 5 bases and V by 2 bases; bases with no gene match: 10. CDR1 is WSHSY, CDR2 SAAADI, per germline. The CDR3 runs to 17 residues. DNA for the CDR3: TGCGCCAGCAGTGAGACCCCTCTAGCGGGATTTGACAATGAGCAGTTCTTC. Translation: CASSETPLAGFDNEQFF.